Following are 18 T cell receptor beta chains from one sample sequenced in a study of T cells after yellow fever vaccination. MiXCR, applied by TCRdb to the 5' RACE reads, yields one record per CDR3 protein. The repertoire includes 250,000 to 400,000 distinct CDR3 sequences, approximately 4.3% of them detected once, and 15% to 20% sits in the top ten. Source: PBMCs, taken 15 days after the yellow fever booster vaccination. The receptors originated from a young man who received the YFV17D yellow fever vaccine.

This clonotype was found many times. The gene calls are TRBV6-2 or TRBV6-3 and TRBJ1-5; TRBD1 matches at 11 bases. Germline V gene data show CDR1 as MNHEY and CDR2 as SVGEGT. The CDR3 has 14 amino acids. Trimming removed 6 bases from V and 6 bases from J; junction bases left unmatched: 4. The CDR3 DNA reads as TGTGCCAGCAGACCCGGGACAGGGGGTCAGCCCCAGCATTTT. Translation: CASRPGTGGQPQHF.

The genes are TRBV4-3 and TRBJ2-3; 8 bases match TRBD2. Germline values: CDR1 LGHNA, CDR2 YSLEER. The CDR3 totals 17 residues. The V and J ends lost 0 bases and 6 bases, in that order; junction bases with no gene match: 11. Here the CDR3 DNA reads TGCGCCAGCAGCCAAGATTCTTGGCGGGGGGCCCCCGATACGCAGTATTTT. Amino acids: CASSQDSWRGAPDTQYF.

As regards this clonotype: A much larger clone differs by one base, so this may be a read error. The gene calls are TRBV6-6 and TRBJ2-3; D may be TRBD1 or TRBD2 (5 bases each). The V end lost 4 bases, the J end lost 7 bases, and 6 bases lay between the germline ends. The germline V gene encodes CDR1 MNHNY and CDR2 SVGAGI (reference sequence). The CDR3 extends over 11 amino acids. The CDR3 is CASSWGYTQYF. In nucleotides, the CDR3 is TGTGCCAGCAGTTGGGGGTATACGCAGTATTTT.

This clonotype was observed at least ten times. The V gene is TRBV12-5, the J gene TRBJ1-1; D uncertain. Germline CDR1 reads LGHNT; CDR2 reads FRNRAP. CDR3 length: 13 amino acids. V lost 1 base, J lost 1 base, and 4 bases lay in between. CDR3 in DNA: TGTGCTAGTGGTTTGGGGCAGAACACTGAAGCTTTCTTT. Its protein is CASGLGQNTEAFF.

V is TRBV6-5 and J is TRBJ2-1, with 11 bases identical to TRBD2. This CDR3 spans 16 amino acids. CDR1 and CDR2 (germline): MNHEY, SVGAGI. V dropped 4 bases and J dropped 6; count of bases not matched to a gene: 8. The CDR3 coding sequence is TGTGCCAGCAGTTTTCCTACTAGCGGGGGAAGCAATGAGCAGTTCTTC. Translation: CASSFPTSGGSNEQFF.

This clonotype came up many times. The rearrangement uses TRBV5-1 and TRBJ2-1; D gene ambiguous. V gave up 4 bases and J gave up 7 bases, with 15 bases separating them. Germline V gene data show CDR1 as SGHRS and CDR2 as YFSETQ. CDR3 length equals 14 residues. CDR3 region: CASSHRFDGNEQFF. The CDR3 DNA follows: TGCGCCAGCAGCCATAGATTCGACGGGAATGAGCAGTTCTTC.

This clonotype was detected many times. The V and J genes are TRBV6-5 and TRBJ1-1; D is undetermined. CDR3 length equals 12 residues. Germline assignment: CDR1 MNHEY and CDR2 SVGAGI. V lost 5 bases, J lost 0 bases, and 4 bases lay in between. The CDR3 sequence: CASSNLNTEAFF. DNA of the CDR3: TGTGCCAGCAGTAACCTGAACACTGAAGCTTTCTTT.

The rearrangement uses TRBV4-1 and TRBJ2-7; the D gene is possibly TRBD2 (6 bases). Germline-derived CDR1 and CDR2 are MGHRA and YSYEKL. V lost 4 bases to trimming and J lost 2 bases, with 12 bases between them. This CDR3 is built from 14 residues. CDR3 residues: CASSLPGGTYEQYF. DNA for the CDR3: TGCGCCAGCAGCCTCCCGGGCGGGACCTACGAGCAGTACTTC.

This clonotype has a count of ten or more. The chain carries TRBV6-2 or TRBV6-3 and TRBJ2-7; tentatively, D is TRBD2 (6 bases). The CDR3 runs to 14 residues. V lost 2 bases, J lost 2 bases, and 10 bases lay in between. CDR1 and CDR2 from the germline V gene are MNHEY and SVGEGT. The DNA for the CDR3 is TGTGCCAGCAGTTACGGCGGGGACGCCTACGAGCAGTACTTC. Translation: CASSYGGDAYEQYF.

The CDR3: CASSLVGQVYEQYV. In DNA form, the CDR3 reads TGTGCCAGCAGCTTAGTGGGACAGGTCTACGAGCAGTACGTC. V gene TRBV7-4 combines with J gene TRBJ2-7; 8 positions match TRBD1. This CDR3 has 14 amino acids. Germline V CDR1 and CDR2: SGHVT, SQSDAQ. V trimming: 1 base; J trimming: 3 bases; junction bases outside the gene matches: 2.

The genes are TRBV20-1 and TRBJ1-1; D gene ambiguous. The V end was cut by 5 bases, the J end by 0 bases, with 7 bases between. CDR1 is DFQATT, CDR2 SNEGSKA, per germline (reference sequence). There are 12 residues in the CDR3. The CDR3 loop is CSADNLNTEAFF. The CDR3 DNA reads TGCAGTGCTGACAACTTGAACACTGAAGCTTTCTTT.

This clonotype was observed a few times. The chain is built from TRBV11-2 and TRBJ1-1; TRBD1 agrees at 8 bases. Per the germline V gene, CDR1 is SGHAT and CDR2 is FQNNGV. Germline trimming cut 3 bases from V and 2 bases from J; bases unmatched to any gene: 5. CDR3 size: 15 residues. In nucleotides, the CDR3 is TGTGCCAGCAGCTTTGCGGGACAGGTAAACACTGAAGCTTTCTTT. It is translated as CASSFAGQVNTEAFF.

The chain uses TRBV6-5 and TRBJ1-4; TRBD1 matches 8 bases. The trim removed 2 bases at V and 8 bases at J, leaving 1 base unmatched. This CDR3 region has 13 residues. Germline lookup yields CDR1 MNHEY and CDR2 SVGAGI. The CDR3 DNA reads TGTGCCAGCAGTTACAACAGGGGGGAAAAACTGTTTTTT. Amino acid sequence: CASSYNRGEKLFF.

This clonotype was counted many times. V and J are TRBV11-2 and TRBJ2-1; TRBD2 agrees at 9 bases. CDR1 is SGHAT, CDR2 FQNNGV, per germline. V was clipped by 6 bases and J by 9 bases; unmatched bases: 12. The CDR3 loop spans 15 amino acids. The CDR3 reads CASSPLGLAMGEQFF. The CDR3 nucleotides read TGTGCCAGCAGTCCCCTCGGACTAGCGATGGGTGAGCAGTTCTTC.

This chain links TRBV5-1 with TRBJ2-5, with D maybe TRBD2 (5 bases). The CDR3 spans 13 residues. Trimming took off 7 bases at V and 0 bases at J, with 10 bases between the two ends. The germline V gene encodes CDR1 SGHRS and CDR2 YFSETQ. The CDR3 protein is CASEGENQETQYF. CDR3 DNA sequence: TGCGCCAGCGAGGGAGAGAACCAAGAGACCCAGTACTTC.

With respect to this clonotype: This may be a read error, as it is one base from a much larger clone. The chain combines TRBV10-3 with TRBJ1-5, with 12 positions matching TRBD1. Looked up from germline, CDR1 is ENHRY and CDR2 is SYGVKD. This CDR3 contains 14 residues. The CDR3 DNA sequence: TGTGCCATCAGCGGGACAGGGGGCGATCAGCCCCATCATTTT. Protein sequence: CAISGTGGDQPHHF.

This chain connects TRBV20-1 to TRBJ1-1; the D is unclear. The CDR3 has 13 residues. V lost 5 bases, J lost 1 base, and 11 bases lay in between. The germline V gene encodes CDR1 DFQATT and CDR2 SNEGSKA (reference sequence). CDR3 in amino acids: CSAGKDGNTEAFF. Written as DNA, the CDR3 is TGCAGTGCTGGAAAGGACGGGAACACTGAAGCTTTCTTT.

This clonotype was seen many times. The chain couples TRBV5-1 to TRBJ2-1; 8 nucleotides line up with TRBD2. Trimming cost V 4 bases and J 6 bases; bases outside gene matches: 9. Per the germline V gene, CDR1 is SGHRS and CDR2 is YFSETQ. The CDR3 sequence is 15 residues long. In DNA, the CDR3 is TGCGCCAGCAGCGCAGGACTAGCTGTAATCAATGAGCAGTTCTTC. It encodes CASSAGLAVINEQFF.